This TCR beta chain emerged from a study of blood T cell repertoires in COVID-19. Turning to the study itself: Samples came from the United States, Italy and Spain, spanning acute and convalescent COVID-19. PBMCs, B-cell-depleted T cells, or T cells provided the cDNA or gDNA that made up the material.

Germline loops: CDR1 KGHSH, CDR2 LQKENI. V was cut by 1 base and J by 5 bases, with 6 bases left in between. There are 13 residues in the CDR3. As originally analysed: For nucleated cells, counts were estimated from reference gene primer amplification. TCRdb's copy holds only in-frame clones and misses some; the assay was immunoSEQ multiplex PCR. That table is the source of V, J and clone size, and D and trimming were worked out from the DNA. The table lists about 21,000 clones, around three quarters of them singletons. The TCR was taken from a man between 60 and 70 years old with active COVID-19. The genes are TRBV18 and TRBJ1-5; D not resolved. What was sequenced was peripheral blood. CDR3 nucleotides: TGTGCCAGCTCACCACTTCAGGATCAGCCCCAGCATTTT. Its translation is CASSPLQDQPQHF.